Following are 23 T cell receptor beta chains from one sample sequenced in a study of human T cells and chemical hapten exposure. TCRdb reanalysed the RACE reads using MiXCR and keeps one entry per CDR3 protein. This sample has fewer than 200,000 distinct CDR3 sequences, with nearly 30% found just once. As to time point: pre-sensitization, week 0. Described treatment: therapeutic diphenylcyclopropenone sensitization with weekly scalp DPC. Sequences were derived from whole blood, sampled in connection with sensitization to the hapten diphenylcyclopropenone (DPC). Receptors were obtained from a woman under 40 with alopecia areata. Some clones in this sample may be carry-over from other donors' samples.

V is TRBV12-3 or TRBV12-4 and J is TRBJ1-2; TRBD1 aligns across 8 bases. Unmatched junction bases numbered 6, after V lost 5 bases and J lost 4 bases. CDR3 length: 14 amino acids. CDR3 region: CASSRDRRSYGYTF. DNA of the CDR3: TGTGCCAGCAGTCGGGACAGGCGCAGCTATGGCTACACCTTC.

The rearrangement joins TRBV28 to TRBJ2-1, with a possible D match to TRBD1 (5 bases). V was shortened by 7 bases and J by 2 bases, with 15 bases between the two germline ends. This CDR3 is built from 15 residues. Germline values: CDR1 MDHEN, CDR2 SYDVKM. The CDR3 DNA reads as TGTGCCAGCACCACCCAGGGTTACCCCTACAATGAGCAGTTCTTC. This gives the protein CASTTQGYPYNEQFF.

This chain joins TRBV9 and TRBJ2-7, with D perhaps TRBD2 (6 bases). The V gene lost 2 bases and the J gene lost 5 bases, with 17 bases spanning the gap. Germline values: CDR1 SGDLS, CDR2 YYNGEE. The CDR3 totals 15 residues. DNA of the CDR3: TGTGCCAGCAGCGTTACTAGCACCCCCGGGCACGAGCAGTACTTC. Translated: CASSVTSTPGHEQYF.

The J gene is TRBJ2-7, the V gene TRBV28; no clear D gene. The CDR3 totals 11 residues. The germline V and J ends were trimmed by 2 bases and 4 bases, with 3 bases remaining between them. In germline, CDR1 is MDHEN, CDR2 SYDVKM. CDR3 DNA sequence: TGTGCCAGCAGTTTAAAGTACGAGCAGTACTTC. Its translation: CASSLKYEQYF.

This clonotype has a handful of counts. The V gene is TRBV5-1, the J gene TRBJ1-2; 9 bases agree with TRBD1. CDR3 size: 15 residues. CDR1 is SGHRS, CDR2 YFSETQ, per germline. J gave up 5 bases and V 5 bases, and 10 bases lay outside the gene matches. The CDR3 sequence is CASRAQGQGSYGYTF. CDR3 coding DNA: TGCGCCAGCAGGGCTCAGGGACAGGGATCTTATGGCTACACCTTC.

Here the CDR3 reads CASSLSRDRGNTIYF. DNA for the CDR3: TGTGCCAGCAGTTTATCGCGTGACAGGGGAAACACCATATATTTT. The chain couples TRBV28 to TRBJ1-3, with D possibly TRBD1 on 6 matching bases. Deletions cut 1 base from V and 4 bases from J, with 11 bases between. From germline, CDR1 is MDHEN and CDR2 SYDVKM. The CDR3 totals 15 residues.

This clonotype was seen more than once but under ten times. The V and J genes are TRBV25-1 and TRBJ1-2; D gene unclear. There are 11 residues in the CDR3. V was pared by 0 bases and J by 8 bases, with 4 bases between. Germline V gene data show CDR1 as MGHDK and CDR2 as SYGVNS. CDR3 coding DNA: TGTGCCAGCAGTGAATATGGAGGCTACACCTTC. Amino acids: CASSEYGGYTF.

This clonotype was recorded a few times. V gene TRBV4-1 combines with J gene TRBJ1-1; 7 bases agree with TRBD1. This CDR3 has 15 residues. The V and J ends lost 1 base and 4 bases, in that order; junction bases with no gene match: 6. Germline values: CDR1 MGHRA, CDR2 YSYEKL. The CDR3, as DNA: TGCGCCAGCAGCCAAGCCAGACAGGGAGGCACTGAAGCTTTCTTT. It yields the protein CASSQARQGGTEAFF.

The rearrangement links TRBV3-1 to TRBJ2-2; D unresolved. The CDR3 extends over 14 amino acids. V was shortened by 1 base and J by 1 base, with 4 bases between the two germline ends. In germline, CDR1 is LGHDT, CDR2 YNNKEL (reference sequence). The CDR3 region is CASSQGLNTGELFF. CDR3 coding DNA: TGTGCCAGCAGCCAAGGATTGAACACCGGGGAGCTGTTTTTT.

The CDR3 nucleotides read TGTGCCAGCAGAACCGGGACAGGGGCCCGGGACGATTTCTTT. Translating it yields CASRTGTGARDDFF. The chain couples TRBV6-2 or TRBV6-3 to TRBJ1-1; 10 positions match TRBD1. This CDR3 is built from 14 residues. The V and J ends lost 6 bases and 13 bases, in that order; junction bases with no gene match: 14. CDR1 and CDR2 (germline): MNHEY, SVGEGT.

This chain uses TRBV6-2 or TRBV6-3 with TRBJ1-2, with a tentative D call TRBD1 (5 bases). The V end was cut by 8 bases, the J end by 8 bases, with 15 bases between. The CDR3 loop spans 12 amino acids. The V gene's germline CDR1 is MNHEY and CDR2 SVGEGT. The CDR3 DNA reads as TGTGCCAGCGGGAACAGGCCCTTCGGCTACACCTTC. Its translation: CASGNRPFGYTF.

V is TRBV29-1 and J is TRBJ2-1; a weak D match, TRBD2 (7 bases). V lost 4 bases to trimming and J lost 6 bases, with 16 bases between them. The germline V gene has CDR1 SQVTM and CDR2 ANQGSEA. The CDR3 extends over 14 amino acids. The CDR3 here is CSVGGGGAFNEQFF. CDR3 DNA: TGCAGCGTTGGTGGGGGGGGGGCATTCAATGAGCAGTTCTTC.

This clonotype occurred a few times. The V and J genes are TRBV20-1 and TRBJ1-5; D might be TRBD1 (6 bases). The CDR3 has 14 amino acids. The germline V gene encodes CDR1 DFQATT and CDR2 SNEGSKA (reference sequence). Trimming took off 8 bases at V and 1 base at J, with 15 bases between the two ends. This CDR3 reads CSLRGGASNQPQHF. The CDR3 bases are TGCAGTCTCAGGGGAGGGGCCAGCAATCAGCCCCAGCATTTT.

This chain links TRBV29-1 with TRBJ2-5; 10 nucleotides agree with TRBD2. Unmatched junction bases numbered 2, after V lost 3 bases and J lost 1 base. The CDR3 runs to 14 residues. Germline V gives CDR1 SQVTM, CDR2 ANQGSEA. As DNA, the CDR3 is TGCAGCGTTGACGCTAGCGGGAGCCAAGAGACCCAGTACTTC. Its translation is CSVDASGSQETQYF.

The chain joins TRBV14 to TRBJ2-3, with no clear D. The ends were cut back, 0 bases at V and 7 bases at J, with 5 bases in the middle. The CDR3 loop spans 12 amino acids. Germline V gene lookup returns CDR1 SGHDN and CDR2 FVKESK. In DNA, the CDR3 is TGTGCCAGCAGCCAAGATCGGTATACGCAGTATTTT. Its translation is CASSQDRYTQYF. The entire variable domain, with the rest obtained from reference TRBV14 and TRBJ2-3, is as follows: EAGVTQFPSHSVIEKGQTVTLRCDPISGHDNLYWYRRVMGKEIKFLLHFVKESKQDESGMPNNRFLAERTGGTYSTLKVQPAELEDSGVYFCASSQDRYTQYFGPGTRLTVL.

This clonotype was counted only a few times. This chain uses TRBV6-5 with TRBJ2-7; 12 bases fit TRBD1. This CDR3 is 13 amino acids long. Germline lookup yields CDR1 MNHEY and CDR2 SVGAGI. V trimming: 6 bases; J trimming: 7 bases; junction bases outside the gene matches: 4. This CDR3 is CASRGQGAEEQYF. CDR3 sequence (DNA): TGTGCCAGCAGGGGACAGGGGGCAGAAGAGCAGTACTTC.

This clonotype was seen a few times. The CDR3 reads CASSPGTGANYGYTF. The CDR3, as DNA: TGTGCCAGCAGTCCGGGGACCGGGGCTAACTATGGCTACACCTTC. This chain connects TRBV28 to TRBJ1-2; D perhaps matches TRBD1 (5 bases). This CDR3 has 15 residues. CDR1 is MDHEN and CDR2 is SYDVKM in the germline V gene. Trimming took 5 bases from V and 0 from J, leaving 13 bases between them.

The V gene is TRBV29-1, the J gene TRBJ2-1; TRBD2 might be the D (5 bases). The CDR3 sequence is 15 residues long. The germline V and J ends were trimmed by 7 bases and 4 bases, with 20 bases remaining between them. CDR1 SQVTM and CDR2 ANQGSEA come from the germline V gene. The chain's CDR3 is CSAAPESRGYNEQFF. The CDR3 bases are TGCAGCGCCGCCCCGGAATCTCGGGGTTACAATGAGCAGTTCTTC.

This clonotype has more than one count but fewer than ten. This sequence joins TRBV7-8 and TRBJ2-6, with a tentative D call TRBD1 (6 bases). V was pared by 0 bases and J by 0 bases, with 15 bases between. There are 19 residues in the CDR3. CDR1 is SGHVS and CDR2 is FQNEAQ in the germline V gene. The CDR3 DNA sequence: TGTGCCAGCAGCTTAGCGGCAGGGGTCTTCACCTCTGGGGCCAACGTCCTGACTTTC. It codes for CASSLAAGVFTSGANVLTF.

This clonotype was observed a handful of times. The chain joins TRBV29-1 to TRBJ1-2; D ambiguous. This CDR3 is 15 amino acids long. Germline CDR1 is SQVTM and CDR2 is ANQGSEA. V was cut by 7 bases and J by 8 bases, with 26 bases left in between. The CDR3 region is CSGYPSDTKGGGYTF. CDR3 bases: TGCAGCGGGTACCCCTCTGACACTAAAGGAGGGGGCTACACCTTC.

The chain has TRBV28 and TRBJ1-1; D not certain. The CDR3 length is 14 residues. Trimming removed 7 bases at V and 1 base at J, with 13 bases between. Germline V CDR1 and CDR2: MDHEN, SYDVKM. The CDR3 region has the DNA TGTGCCAGCACCCATATCGGGGAGAACACTGAAGCTTTCTTT. Translating it yields CASTHIGENTEAFF.

The rearrangement uses TRBV28 and TRBJ2-7, with 14 positions matching TRBD2. Trimming at V came to 6 bases and at J to 6 bases, leaving 10 bases not matched to a gene. Germline values: CDR1 MDHEN, CDR2 SYDVKM. The CDR3 is 16 residues long. The CDR3 DNA reads as TGTGCCAGCAGCCGTGGGTCGACTAGCGGGAGGGTCGAGCAGTACTTC. The encoded protein is CASSRGSTSGRVEQYF.

The chain couples TRBV10-3 to TRBJ1-5; D remains ambiguous. Germline V gene lookup returns CDR1 ENHRY and CDR2 SYGVKD. This CDR3 has 15 amino acids. The V end lost 6 bases, the J end lost 5 bases, and 17 bases lay between the germline ends. CDR3 DNA: TGTGCCATCAGCCGGGAGGGTCTCGCCCATCAGCCCCAGCATTTT. Encoded protein: CAISREGLAHQPQHF.